Listed below are T cell receptor beta chains from one sample, sequenced in a study of cytomegalovirus exposure and HLA in healthy donors. TCRdb's copy holds only in-frame clones and misses some; the assay was immunoSEQ multiplex PCR. The data show approximately 210,000 clones, with approximately 85% seen just once and approximately 1.4% held by the top ten. The specimen was PBMCs. The receptors derive from a girl aged 5 to 17 in good health and CMV-seropositive. Both conserved end residues are part of each CDR3. Fields, in order: V gene, J gene, CDR3 protein.

TRBV19	TRBJ2-7	CASSKPQGRDSYEQYF
TRBV4-1	TRBJ2-5	CASSRAGGQETQYF
TRBV6-4	TRBJ2-3	CASSAGTSSTDTQYF
TRBV6-5	TRBJ2-7	CASSYGDSPEQYF
TRBV5-1	TRBJ1-6	CASSLEVRDRVYNSPLHF
TRBV15	TRBJ1-4	CATSRDQATNEKLFF
TRBV29-1	TRBJ1-2	CSAAGTGGGYTF
TRBV5-5	TRBJ2-7	CAATGGSYEQYF
TRBV6-5	TRBJ1-2	CASSRDRRLYGYTF
TRBV9	TRBJ2-7	CASSVEGHYSYEQYF
TRBV7-7	TRBJ2-7	CASSLFRSSYEQYF
TRBV19	TRBJ2-4	CASSMGTGGNIQYF
TRBV6-1	TRBJ1-6	CASSESGVYPLHF
TRBV10-1	TRBJ2-5	CASSRGGQETQYF
TRBV23-1	TRBJ1-1	CASSPNRTEAFF
TRBV15	TRBJ1-2	CATSRDLGDRDYGYTF
TRBV4-2	TRBJ2-2	CASRGPYTGELFF
TRBV7-9	TRBJ1-2	CASRTGQVNYGYTF
TRBV19	TRBJ2-3	CARRIGTGHEYF
TRBV9	TRBJ2-7	CASSPTGTSAGYEQYF
TRBV5-1	TRBJ2-7	CASSAFTSGGSYEQYF
TRBV30	TRBJ2-6	CAWSNRGRAGANVLTF